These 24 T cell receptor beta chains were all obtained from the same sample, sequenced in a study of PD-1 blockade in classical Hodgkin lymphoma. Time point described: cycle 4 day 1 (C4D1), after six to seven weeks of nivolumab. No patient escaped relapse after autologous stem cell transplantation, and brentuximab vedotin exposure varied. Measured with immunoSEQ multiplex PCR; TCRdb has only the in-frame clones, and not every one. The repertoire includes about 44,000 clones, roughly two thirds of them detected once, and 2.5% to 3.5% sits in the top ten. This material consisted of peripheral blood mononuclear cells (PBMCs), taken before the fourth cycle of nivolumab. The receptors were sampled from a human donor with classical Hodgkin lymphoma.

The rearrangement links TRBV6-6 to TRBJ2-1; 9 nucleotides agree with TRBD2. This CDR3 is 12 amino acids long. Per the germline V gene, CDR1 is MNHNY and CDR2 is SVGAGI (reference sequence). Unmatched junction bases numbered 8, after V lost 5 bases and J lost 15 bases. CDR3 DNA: TGTGCCAGCAGTCCCTCCGGGACTAGCCTGTTCTTC. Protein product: CASSPSGTSLFF.

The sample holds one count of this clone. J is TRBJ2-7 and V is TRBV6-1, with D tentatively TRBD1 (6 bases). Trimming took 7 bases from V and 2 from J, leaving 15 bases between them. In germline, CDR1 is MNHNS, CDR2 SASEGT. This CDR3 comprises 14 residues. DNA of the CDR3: TGTGCCAGCAATTACAGGGAATACCCCTACGAGCAGTACTTC. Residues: CASNYREYPYEQYF.

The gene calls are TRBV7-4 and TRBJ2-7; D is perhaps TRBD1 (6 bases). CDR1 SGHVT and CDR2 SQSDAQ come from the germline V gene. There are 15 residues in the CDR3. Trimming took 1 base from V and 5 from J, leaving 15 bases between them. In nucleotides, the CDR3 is TGTGCCAGCAGCTTAGGCAGGGGCCAGATTCACGAGCAGTACTTC. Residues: CASSLGRGQIHEQYF.

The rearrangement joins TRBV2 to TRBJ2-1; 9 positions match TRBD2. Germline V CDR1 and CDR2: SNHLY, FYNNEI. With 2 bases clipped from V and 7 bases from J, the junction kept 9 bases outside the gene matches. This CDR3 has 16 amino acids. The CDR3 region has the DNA TGTGCCAGCAGTGAACGCCGCGGGGGGGCAAGAAATGAGCAGTTCTTC. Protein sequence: CASSERRGGARNEQFF.

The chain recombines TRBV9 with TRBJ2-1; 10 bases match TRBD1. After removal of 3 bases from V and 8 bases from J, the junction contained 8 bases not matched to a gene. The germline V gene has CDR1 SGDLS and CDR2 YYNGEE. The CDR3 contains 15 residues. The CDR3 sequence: CASSDRDRGDYEQFF. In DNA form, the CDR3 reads TGTGCCAGCAGCGACCGGGACAGGGGCGATTATGAGCAGTTCTTC.

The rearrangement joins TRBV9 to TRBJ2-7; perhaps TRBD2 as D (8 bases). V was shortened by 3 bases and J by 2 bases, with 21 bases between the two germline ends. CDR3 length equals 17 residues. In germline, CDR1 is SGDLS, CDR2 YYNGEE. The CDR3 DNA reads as TGTGCCAGCAGCGCCAGCTGGCGGGGGGACAGAGCCTACGAGCAGTACTTC. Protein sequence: CASSASWRGDRAYEQYF.

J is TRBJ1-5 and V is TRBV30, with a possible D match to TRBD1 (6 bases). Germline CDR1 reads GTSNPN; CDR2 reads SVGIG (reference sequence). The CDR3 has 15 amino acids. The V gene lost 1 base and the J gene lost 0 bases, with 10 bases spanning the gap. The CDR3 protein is CAWSEGGYSNQPQHF. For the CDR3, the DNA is TGTGCCTGGAGTGAGGGGGGGTATAGCAATCAGCCCCAGCATTTT.

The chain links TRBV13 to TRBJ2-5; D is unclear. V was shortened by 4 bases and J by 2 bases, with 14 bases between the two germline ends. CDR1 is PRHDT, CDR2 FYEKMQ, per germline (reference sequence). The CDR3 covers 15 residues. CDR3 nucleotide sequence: TGTGCCAGCAGCTGGGGTGACCGAACGCAAGAGACCCAGTACTTC. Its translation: CASSWGDRTQETQYF.

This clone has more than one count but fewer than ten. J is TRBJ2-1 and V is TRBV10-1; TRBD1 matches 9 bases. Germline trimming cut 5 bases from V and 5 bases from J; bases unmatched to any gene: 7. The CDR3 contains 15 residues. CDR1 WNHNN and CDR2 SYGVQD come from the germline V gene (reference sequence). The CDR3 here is CASSSGTGFHNEQFF. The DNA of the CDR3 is TGCGCCAGCAGTAGCGGGACAGGGTTTCACAATGAGCAGTTCTTC.

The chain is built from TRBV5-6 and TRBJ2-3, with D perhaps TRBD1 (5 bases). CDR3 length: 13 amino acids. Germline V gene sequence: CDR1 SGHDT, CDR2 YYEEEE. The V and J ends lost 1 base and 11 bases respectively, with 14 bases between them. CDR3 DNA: TGTGCCAGCAGCTTGTGGGGCACCAATGTGCAGTATTTT. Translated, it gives CASSLWGTNVQYF.

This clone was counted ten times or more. CDR3 nucleotides: TGTGCCTGGCTGGGACAGATGAACACTGAAGCTTTCTTT. Protein: CAWLGQMNTEAFF. This sequence joins TRBV30 and TRBJ1-1; 7 nucleotides agree with TRBD1. The CDR3 totals 13 residues. Trimming removed 5 bases from V and 0 bases from J; junction bases left unmatched: 3. CDR1 is GTSNPN, CDR2 SVGIG, per germline (reference sequence).

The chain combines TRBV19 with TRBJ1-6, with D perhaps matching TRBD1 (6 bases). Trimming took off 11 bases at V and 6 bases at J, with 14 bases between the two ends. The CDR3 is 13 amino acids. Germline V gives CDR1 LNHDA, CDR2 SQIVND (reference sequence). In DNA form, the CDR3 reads TGTGCCCTAAAAGGACAGAGTAATTCACCCCTCCACTTT. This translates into CALKGQSNSPLHF.

The CDR3 sequence is CASSLGWGGNEKLFF. Written as DNA, the CDR3 is TGTGCCAGCAGCTTGGGCTGGGGGGGTAATGAAAAACTGTTTTTT. The rearrangement joins TRBV5-6 to TRBJ1-4, with D possibly matching TRBD1 (5 bases). The germline V gene encodes CDR1 SGHDT and CDR2 YYEEEE. The CDR3 extends over 15 amino acids. V was clipped by 0 bases and J by 4 bases, with 10 bases between them.

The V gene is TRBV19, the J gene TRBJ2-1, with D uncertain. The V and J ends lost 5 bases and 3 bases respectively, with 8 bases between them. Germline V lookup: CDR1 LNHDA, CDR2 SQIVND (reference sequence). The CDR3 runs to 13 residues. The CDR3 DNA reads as TGTGCCAGTAGTTCCCCAGGCTACAATGAGCAGTTCTTC. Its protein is CASSSPGYNEQFF.

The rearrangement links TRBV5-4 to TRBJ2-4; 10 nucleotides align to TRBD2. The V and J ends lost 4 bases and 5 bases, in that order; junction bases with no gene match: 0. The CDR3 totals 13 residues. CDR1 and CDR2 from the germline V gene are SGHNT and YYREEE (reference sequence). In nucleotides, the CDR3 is TGTGCCAGCAGCGGACTAGCGGAAAACATTCAGTACTTC. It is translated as CASSGLAENIQYF. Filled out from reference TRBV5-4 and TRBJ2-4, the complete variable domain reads ETGVTQSPTHLIKTRGQQVTLRCSSQSGHNTVSWYQQALGQGPQFIFQYYREEENGRGNFPPRFSGLQFPNYSSELNVNALELDDSALYLCASSGLAENIQYFGAGTRLSVL.

DNA of the CDR3: TGTGCCAGCAGCGCCCTCTGGGACAGCAACTATGGCTACACCTTC. Translating it yields CASSALWDSNYGYTF. The V call is TRBV9, the J call TRBJ1-2, with 7 bases fitting TRBD1. The junction had 7 bases not matched to a gene; V was cut back by 3 bases and J by 2 bases. Germline V gene lookup returns CDR1 SGDLS and CDR2 YYNGEE. There are 15 residues in the CDR3.

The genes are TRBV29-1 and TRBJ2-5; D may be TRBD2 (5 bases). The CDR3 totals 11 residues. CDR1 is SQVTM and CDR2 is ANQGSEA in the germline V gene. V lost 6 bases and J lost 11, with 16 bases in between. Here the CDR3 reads CSVLEVGVQYF. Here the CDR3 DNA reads TGCAGCGTGTTGGAGGTCGGGGTGCAGTACTTC.

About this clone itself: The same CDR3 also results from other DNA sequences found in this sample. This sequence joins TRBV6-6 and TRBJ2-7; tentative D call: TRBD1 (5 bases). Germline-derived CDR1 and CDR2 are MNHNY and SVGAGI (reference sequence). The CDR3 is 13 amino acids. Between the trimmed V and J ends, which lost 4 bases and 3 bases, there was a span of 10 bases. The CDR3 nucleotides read TGTGCCAGCAGTTCAGGACATAACTACGAGCAGTACTTC. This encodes CASSSGHNYEQYF.

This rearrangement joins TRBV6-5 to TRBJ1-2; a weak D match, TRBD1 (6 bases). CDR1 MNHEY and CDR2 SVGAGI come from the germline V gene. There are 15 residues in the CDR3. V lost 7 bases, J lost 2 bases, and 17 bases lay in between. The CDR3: CASTQKGGINYGYTF. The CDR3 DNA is TGTGCCAGCACCCAAAAGGGGGGAATAAACTATGGCTACACCTTC.

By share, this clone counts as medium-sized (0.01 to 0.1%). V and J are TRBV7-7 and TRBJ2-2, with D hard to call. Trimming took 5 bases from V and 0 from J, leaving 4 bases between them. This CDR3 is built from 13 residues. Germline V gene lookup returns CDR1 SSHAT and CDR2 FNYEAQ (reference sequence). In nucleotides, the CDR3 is TGTGCCAGCAGCCAAACGAACACCGGGGAGCTGTTTTTT. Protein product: CASSQTNTGELFF.

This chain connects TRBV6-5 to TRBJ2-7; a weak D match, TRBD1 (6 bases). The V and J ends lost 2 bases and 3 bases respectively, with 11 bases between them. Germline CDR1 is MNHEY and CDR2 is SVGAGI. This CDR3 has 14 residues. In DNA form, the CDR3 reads TGTGCCAGCAGTTACGGTGACAGGTTCTACGAGCAGTACTTC. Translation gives CASSYGDRFYEQYF.

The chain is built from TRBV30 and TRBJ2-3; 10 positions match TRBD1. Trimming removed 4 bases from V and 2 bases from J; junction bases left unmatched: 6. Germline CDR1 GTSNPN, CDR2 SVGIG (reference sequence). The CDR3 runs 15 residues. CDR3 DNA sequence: TGTGCCTGGACCTCCGGGACAGGGGCCACAGATACGCAGTATTTT. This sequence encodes CAWTSGTGATDTQYF.

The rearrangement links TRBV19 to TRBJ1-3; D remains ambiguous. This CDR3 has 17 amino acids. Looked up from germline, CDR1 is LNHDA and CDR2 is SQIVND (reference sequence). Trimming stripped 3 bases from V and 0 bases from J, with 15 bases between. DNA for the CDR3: TGTGCCAGTAGTATTCGCCTGGCCCTCTTCTCTGGAAACACCATATATTTT. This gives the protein CASSIRLALFSGNTIYF.

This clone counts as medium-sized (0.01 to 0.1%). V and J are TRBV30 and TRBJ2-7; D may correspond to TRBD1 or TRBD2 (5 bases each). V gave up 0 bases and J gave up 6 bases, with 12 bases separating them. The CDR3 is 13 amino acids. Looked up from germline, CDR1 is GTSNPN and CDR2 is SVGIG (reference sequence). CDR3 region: CAWSVGTYAEQYF. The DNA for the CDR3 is TGTGCCTGGAGTGTGGGGACGTACGCCGAGCAGTACTTC.